The present TCR beta chain was sequenced within a study of patients and donors after allogeneic stem cell transplantation (TCRdb year 2020). The library relied on RT-PCR. Sequencing took place on a NextSeq 550. TCRdb itself trimmed the public reads at Q25 with fastp, ran MiXCR and retained productive beta chains. Merged by CDR3 protein, the rows form single entries marked with the most common genes and DNA. The sample data list roughly 960,000 distinct CDR3 sequences, and about 20% of these were observed just once. The ten top clones hold roughly 6% of the sample. A remark on this clonotype: It lacks a known antigen. No base-level quality is on record; no much larger clone is a single base apart.

The junction shows trimming of 2 bases on V and 6 bases on J, plus 16 bases between the germline ends. There are 15 amino acids in the CDR3, from cysteine to phenylalanine inclusive. The retained sequence is limited to the CDR3, 45 bases, with the frame set at the first base. This chain is built from TRBV12-3 or TRBV12-4 and TRBJ1-1; the D gene is not confidently resolved. The sequencing sample was made of blood, either unsorted or a sorted T cell fraction (not recorded which). The clonotype was recovered from a human donor who was either an allogeneic HSCT recipient or a stem cell or donor lymphocyte infusion donor (not recorded which). It is not recorded whose cells these are; they may come from a transplant donor. The DNA sequence is given as TGTGCCAGCAGTTTAAAGGCAGGCCTCGCCCCTGAAGCTTTCTTT. Protein translation: CASSLKAGLAPEAFF.